This note documents a single T cell receptor beta chain sequence. The sample is drawn from a study of blood T cell repertoires in COVID-19. Study overall: In each case, the material was cDNA or gDNA derived from T cells, B-cell-depleted T cells, or PBMCs.

The CDR3 contains 19 residues. The ends lost 6 bases at V and 0 bases at J; junction bases unmatched: 14. Germline values: CDR1 SNHLY, CDR2 FYNNEI. Per the original methods: Estimation of nucleated cell counts was performed using reference gene primer amplification. Produced via immunoSEQ multiplex PCR; TCRdb's table is partial and in-frame only. Clone size and the V and J calls come from that table; the DNA yielded D and trimming. Among just over 90,000 clones listed, less than 90% were seen once. This clonotype was obtained from an elderly woman with acute or convalescent COVID-19. The gene calls are TRBV2 and TRBJ2-3; 11 bases map to TRBD2. The source material was peripheral blood. The CDR3 reads CASRPSTSGGFFSTDTQYF. CDR3 in DNA: TGTGCCAGCAGGCCCTCAACTAGCGGGGGATTCTTTAGCACAGATACGCAGTATTTT.